This TCR beta chain was documented in a study of T-cell reconstitution after alpha-beta-depleted transplantation in children. Trimming took 6 bases from V and 9 from J, leaving 18 bases between them. The CDR3 has 13 amino acids. It was with unique molecular identifiers that the TCRbeta library was prepared. TCRdb reprocessed the PCR reads via MiXCR and lists one record per CDR3 protein. The repertoire consists of around 960,000 distinct CDR3 sequences, with about 30% occurring once and the leading ten covering about 28%. The receptor was isolated from a boy under three years old who had a stem cell transplant for SCID, so the T cells may come from the graft donor. The rearrangement links TRBV12-3 or TRBV12-4 to TRBJ2-7; TRBD1 might be the D (6 bases). The sequencing here drew on PBMCs, mostly from graft donor cells, taken 360 days after TCRalphabeta/CD19-depleted stem cell transplant. The CDR3 is CASRGQSSNVQYF. The CDR3 DNA reads as TGTGCCAGCAGGGGACAATCATCCAATGTGCAGTACTTC.